What follows describes a single T cell receptor beta chain. As for treatment: oral pan-JAK inhibitor, 5-10 mg twice daily. The CDR3 sequence is 15 residues long. V lost 1 base and J lost 5; bases outside the gene matches: 5. CDR1 and CDR2 (germline): SGHTA, FQGNSA. These data originate in a study of CD8+ T cells in alopecia areata. cDNA reverse transcribed from extracted RNA served as the sequencing template. Method: immunoSEQ multiplex PCR; TCRdb's copy keeps in-frame clones and lacks some. The table records over 150,000 clones, nearly 60% of them present only once. This chain connects TRBV7-2 to TRBJ2-4, with TRBD1 matching 7 bases. This material consisted of CD4+ T cells sorted from blood, taken at week 24, from a patient treated with tofacitinib. This TCR derives from a human donor with alopecia areata. DNA of the CDR3: TGTGCCAGCAGCTTAGTTGGGACAGTCCAAAACATTCAGTACTTC. Its translation is CASSLVGTVQNIQYF.